The present entry profiles one T cell receptor (beta chain) with its context. As yet, its antigen is unknown. Germline is not matched at one junction end, which may reflect a read error. This sample's RNA came from whole unsorted tissue. This sample was taken from a study of tumor and adjacent non-tumor tissue in lung cancer. Study-wide background: Samples averaged around 3.9 million productive TCRbeta reads each.

The length of the CDR3 is 15 residues. The library came from three nested PCR rounds adapted from ARM-PCR protocols. TCRdb independently ran MiXCR on the multiplex PCR reads; one entry per CDR3 protein. The sample shows approximately 75,000 distinct CDR3 sequences, over 70% of them seen only once. Study outcomes and limitations: Normal lung showed higher cumulative top 100 clone frequency than tumor.

The sequence derives from a woman aged 50 to 65 with non-small cell lung cancer. The rearrangement uses TRBV12-3 or TRBV12-4 and TRBJ2-7; TRBD2 matches at 9 bases. Sequences were obtained from lung tumor tissue. The CDR3: CVSSLSAGGGYEQYF. For the CDR3, the DNA is TGTGTCAGCAGTTTAAGTGCGGGAGGGGGCTACGAACAGTACTTC.